The TCR beta chain under discussion was sequenced for a study of CD8 T cells in Susac syndrome. The CDR3 is made up of 14 amino acids. V was cut by 5 bases and J by 3 bases, with 11 bases left in between. Germline V gene lookup returns CDR1 SNHLY and CDR2 FYNNEI. An input of roughly 0.5 to 1 ug of RNA was subjected to reverse transcription using random hexamers. TCRdb independently ran MiXCR on the immunoSEQ multiplex PCR reads; one entry per CDR3 protein. The sample records over 300,000 distinct CDR3 sequences, 90% to 95% being singletons. Sequencing of TCR beta was performed on blood CD8+ T cells and on blood CD4+ T cells. Both CD4+ and CD8+ T cells were negatively isolated, and TEMRA cells underwent FACS enrichment.

The sample was CD4+ T cells from PBMCs. The source is a human donor with multiple sclerosis. The chain employs TRBV2 and TRBJ1-5, with TRBD1 as a possible D gene (5 bases). The CDR3 here is CASSPDILNQPQHF. The DNA for the CDR3 is TGTGCCAGCAGTCCGGACATTCTCAATCAGCCCCAGCATTTT.